The 15 T cell receptor beta chains reported below all come from one sample, sequenced in a study of human T cells and chemical hapten exposure. Time point described: pre-sensitization, week 0. Regarding treatment: therapeutic diphenylcyclopropenone sensitization with weekly scalp DPC. A single record per CDR3 protein comes from TCRdb applying MiXCR to the RACE reads. The sample consists of approximately 400,000 distinct CDR3 sequences, less than 6.5% of them appearing once. Material: whole blood, obtained in connection with sensitization to the hapten diphenylcyclopropenone (DPC). The receptor set was obtained from a woman aged 45-59 years with alopecia areata. Some clones in this sample may be carry-over from other donors' samples.

This clonotype appeared many times. The rearrangement links TRBV9 to TRBJ2-2; 12 bases are a match to TRBD1. CDR1 is SGDLS, CDR2 YYNGEE, per germline. This CDR3 has 17 amino acids. V lost 1 base, J lost 4 bases, and 5 bases stayed unmatched. CDR3 region: CASSVYGTGGRTGELFF. For the CDR3, the DNA is TGTGCCAGCAGCGTATATGGGACAGGGGGCCGCACCGGGGAGCTGTTTTTT.

The chain employs TRBV6-5 and TRBJ1-5; 8 nucleotides match TRBD1. The CDR3 has 15 amino acids. With V trimmed by 5 bases and J by 7 bases, 10 bases remained unmatched. Germline V CDR1 and CDR2: MNHEY, SVGAGI. The CDR3 DNA reads as TGTGCCAGCAGTCCATACAGGGGGAGTGGGCAGCCCCAGCATTTT. Amino acids: CASSPYRGSGQPQHF.

Many counts were recorded for this clonotype. This rearrangement joins TRBV18 to TRBJ1-1; 7 bases align to TRBD1. This CDR3 contains 13 residues. V shed 3 bases and J 6 bases; nucleotides not matched to a gene: 4. Germline CDR1 reads KGHSH; CDR2 reads LQKENI. CDR3 sequence: CASSPDRDAEAFF. DNA for the CDR3: TGTGCCAGCTCACCTGACAGGGACGCTGAAGCTTTCTTT.

This clonotype has ten or more counts. This chain joins TRBV2 and TRBJ2-3; possible D gene TRBD1, 6 bases. Trimming removed 1 base at V and 3 bases at J, with 8 bases between. The germline CDR1 and CDR2 sequences are SNHLY and FYNNEI. The CDR3 has 14 residues. This CDR3 is CASSEGTATDTQYF. The CDR3, as DNA: TGTGCCAGCAGTGAAGGGACAGCTACAGATACGCAGTATTTT.

V is TRBV7-9 and J is TRBJ2-7, with D perhaps being TRBD1 or TRBD2 (5 bases each). Germline V lookup: CDR1 SEHNR, CDR2 FQNEAQ (reference sequence). CDR3 length: 15 residues. V lost 5 bases, J lost 7 bases, and 21 bases lay in between. The CDR3, as DNA: TGTGCCAGCAGCCCTGGTGGGACCGTGGTAGAAGAGCAGTACTTC. This translates into CASSPGGTVVEEQYF.

This clonotype was observed a handful of times. The chain carries TRBV12-3 or TRBV12-4 and TRBJ2-5, with D perhaps assigned TRBD1 or TRBD2 (5 bases each). V lost 5 bases and J lost 7, with 17 bases in between. The CDR3 runs to 14 residues. Written as DNA, the CDR3 is TGTGCCAGCAGTCCCAAGAGCGGCCAGGGGACCCAGTACTTC. Its translation is CASSPKSGQGTQYF.

This clonotype has a count of ten or more. The rearrangement uses TRBV5-1 and TRBJ2-3; the match to TRBD2 covers 10 bases. Germline CDR1 reads SGHRS; CDR2 reads YFSETQ. V lost 2 bases to trimming and J lost 0 bases; unmatched junction nucleotides: 3. There are 16 residues in the CDR3. CDR3 coding DNA: TGCGCCAGCAGCTTCACTAGCGGGAAAAGCACAGATACGCAGTATTTT. Encoded protein: CASSFTSGKSTDTQYF.

This clonotype came up many times. The rearrangement uses TRBV6-1 and TRBJ2-5, with no clear D. CDR3 size: 13 residues. The V gene's germline CDR1 is MNHNS and CDR2 SASEGT. V dropped 3 bases and J dropped 0 bases, with 5 bases sitting between them. The CDR3 spells CASSEWNQETQYF. The DNA for the CDR3 is TGTGCCAGCAGTGAGTGGAACCAAGAGACCCAGTACTTC.

The sample holds many counts of this clonotype. The genes are TRBV11-2 and TRBJ1-2, with D unresolved. V was trimmed by 5 bases and J by 2 bases, leaving 9 bases between them. The CDR3 covers 13 residues. The germline CDR1 and CDR2 sequences are SGHAT and FQNNGV. CDR3 amino acids: CASSEGINYGYTF. DNA of the CDR3: TGTGCCAGCAGCGAGGGCATAAACTATGGCTACACCTTC.

The J gene is TRBJ1-1, the V gene TRBV2; D gene unclear. This CDR3 is built from 12 residues. Germline V lookup: CDR1 SNHLY, CDR2 FYNNEI. The V end was cut by 7 bases, the J end by 4 bases, with 10 bases between. Here the CDR3 reads CASIITTTEAFF. The CDR3 nucleotides read TGTGCCAGCATCATTACAACCACTGAAGCTTTCTTT.

A few counts support this clonotype. This sequence joins TRBV5-3 and TRBJ2-7, with D perhaps matching TRBD1 (5 bases). Being an ORF, TRBV5-3 has a function that is uncertain. Trimming pared 8 bases from V and 5 bases from J, leaving 11 bases between. CDR3 length equals 11 residues. The CDR3 DNA is TGTGCCAGCCCGTTGGGGCACGAGCAGTACTTC. Its protein product is CASPLGHEQYF.

The chain is built from TRBV3-1 and TRBJ1-6; D not resolved. The CDR3 totals 17 residues. Germline assignment: CDR1 LGHDT and CDR2 YNNKEL (reference sequence). V was trimmed by 2 bases and J by 4 bases, leaving 15 bases between them. CDR3 nucleotide sequence: TGTGCCAGCAGCCAACGCTTAGACGGGAAATATAATTCACCCCTCCACTTT. Translated: CASSQRLDGKYNSPLHF.

The genes are TRBV29-1 and TRBJ2-6; D is undetermined. This CDR3 contains 15 residues. Trimming took off 3 bases at V and 4 bases at J, with 13 bases between the two ends. Germline V gene sequence: CDR1 SQVTM, CDR2 ANQGSEA. The CDR3 loop is CSVEDGKRGANVLTF. CDR3 sequence (DNA): TGCAGCGTTGAGGACGGAAAAAGGGGGGCCAACGTCCTGACTTTC.

This clonotype was seen many times. This sequence joins TRBV12-3 or TRBV12-4 and TRBJ2-1, with D perhaps matching TRBD1 or TRBD2 (5 bases each). The ends were cut back, 7 bases at V and 9 bases at J, with 13 bases in the middle. CDR3 length: 12 amino acids. CDR3 sequence (DNA): TGTGCCAGCATAGGGACCCGGGGTGAGCAGTTCTTC. Protein product: CASIGTRGEQFF.

This clonotype was found a few times. The chain couples TRBV15 to TRBJ2-5; D ambiguous. The CDR3 contains 17 residues. V lost 0 bases and J lost 7, with 21 bases in between. Germline values: CDR1 LNHNV, CDR2 YYDKDF (reference sequence). The DNA for the CDR3 is TGTGCCACCAGCAGAGATCCCCCGGGCCCGGATCAGGCGACCCAGTACTTC. It encodes CATSRDPPGPDQATQYF.